This is a list of T cell receptor beta chains from one sample in a study of blood T cell repertoires in COVID-19. Repertoires were generated with immunoSEQ multiplex PCR, while TCRdb's copy carries only in-frame clones and drops some. This table holds about 240,000 clones, about 90% found once. Material: PBMCs or T cells enriched from blood (not recorded which). The receptors derive from a woman aged 40 to 50 with acute COVID-19. Each CDR3 is given with its conserved first and last residue. A D gene is named only where the DNA matches it firmly. Size is stated for part of the rows, as once, few or many counts, or as a class when the clone is expanded.

clone_size	d_call	v_call	j_call	cdr3_nt	cdr3_aa
many	-	TRBV29-1	TRBJ1-6	TGCAGCGTTGAACGGGGGAGCAATTCACCCCTCCACTTT	CSVERGSNSPLHF
-	-	TRBV9	TRBJ2-7	TGTGCCAGCAGCGCCGCCGGGACACACTCCTACGAGCAGTACTTC	CASSAAGTHSYEQYF
-	TRBD2	TRBV4-2	TRBJ2-3	TGTGCCAGCAGCCAGGAACCGGGACTAGCGGTTAGCACAGATACGCAGTATTTT	CASSQEPGLAVSTDTQYF
once	TRBD2	TRBV4-1	TRBJ2-1	TGCGCCAGCAGCCAAGGGCACTCCGGGACTAGCGGGAAAGAGCAGTTCTTC	CASSQGHSGTSGKEQFF
-	-	TRBV5-6	TRBJ1-3	TGTGCCAGCAGCCTCCCCTCGGGAGCACGAAATTCTGGAAACACCATATATTTT	CASSLPSGARNSGNTIYF
-	-	TRBV11-3	TRBJ2-5	TGTGCCAGCAGCTTAGGTTACCAGGACACCACCTCGTACCAAGAGACCCAGTACTTC	CASSLGYQDTTSYQETQYF
-	TRBD1	TRBV28	TRBJ1-5	TGTGCCAGCAGTTTAAGACAGGGGGGAAATCAGCCCCAGCATTTT	CASSLRQGGNQPQHF
-	-	TRBV14	TRBJ1-2	TGTGCCAGCAGCCAAACTCAGGGAGGCTACACCTTC	CASSQTQGGYTF
-	-	TRBV10-3	TRBJ2-2	TGTGCCATCAGTGCTTTTGTCGGGGAGCTGTTTTTT	CAISAFVGELFF
-	TRBD2	TRBV19	TRBJ2-1	TGTGCCAGTAGCCTAATAGCGGGAGGTGACAATGAGCAGTTCTTC	CASSLIAGGDNEQFF
-	-	TRBV10-2	TRBJ2-7	TGCGCCAGCAGTGAAGGACTACCCTACGAGCAGTACTTC	CASSEGLPYEQYF
-	TRBD2	TRBV7-8	TRBJ2-2	TGTGCCAGCAGCTTAACTAGCGGGAACACCGGGGAGCTGTTTTTT	CASSLTSGNTGELFF
-	TRBD1	TRBV27	TRBJ2-2	TGTGCCAGCAGTTTTTGGACAGGGAGGACCGGGGAGCTGTTTTTT	CASSFWTGRTGELFF
-	-	TRBV6-5	TRBJ1-1	TGTGCCAGCAGTTTGATACAGAACACTGAAGCTTTCTTT	CASSLIQNTEAFF
-	TRBD2	TRBV9	TRBJ2-3	TGTGCCAGCAGCGTAGCTGGGGCTAGCGGCGGAACAGATACGCAGTATTTT	CASSVAGASGGTDTQYF
-	-	TRBV14	TRBJ2-3	TGTGCCAGCAGCCAGGGGGTAGGCGGGATTCAAGATACGCAGTATTTT	CASSQGVGGIQDTQYF
-	-	TRBV11-3	TRBJ2-5	TGTGCCAGCAGCTTAGACGGGACACATGGAGAGACCCAGTACTTC	CASSLDGTHGETQYF
-	TRBD2	TRBV6-5	TRBJ2-7	TGTGCCAGCAGACAACTAGCGGATAGCTCCTACGAGCAGTACTTC	CASRQLADSSYEQYF
-	-	TRBV5-6	TRBJ1-5	TGTGCCAGCAGCTCCTTGACAGGAGGCAATCAGCCCCAGCATTTT	CASSSLTGGNQPQHF
-	TRBD2	TRBV5-4	TRBJ2-2	TGTGCCAGCAGCCTTCCTCGGACTAGCGGGGGTAACGGGGAGCTGTTTTTT	CASSLPRTSGGNGELFF